This TCR beta chain was sequenced during a study of long-term antiretroviral therapy in people with HIV. With respect to this clone: The antigen is unknown.

The immunoSEQ assay was v3.0, run at survey level. Assay: immunoSEQ multiplex PCR; the TCRdb copy retains only in-frame clones and omits some. There are under 20,000 clones in the sample; over 75% occur only once, and over 12% lies in the top ten. The study, taken as a whole, reports: Collection of the blood, which took place between about 2003 and 2018, possibly occurred under older ART regimens.

The germline gives CDR1 SQVTM, CDR2 ANQGSEA. The V gene lost 2 bases and the J gene lost 7 bases, with 12 bases spanning the gap. The CDR3 has 12 amino acids. The chain links TRBV29-1 to TRBJ2-7; no clear D gene. This sample comprised unsorted PBMCs, obtained approximately 2.2 years before starting antiretroviral therapy. This receptor was obtained from a man aged 25 to 40 with HIV. The CDR3: CSVEKGGSEQYF. DNA of the CDR3: TGCAGCGTTGAAAAGGGCGGCTCTGAGCAGTACTTC.